This passage covers 2 T cell receptor beta chains from one sample sequenced in a study of T cell responses to AZD1222 COVID-19 vaccine. Clones were sequenced by immunoSEQ multiplex PCR, and TCRdb holds only the in-frame ones, with some missing. The sample contains some 140,000 clones, under 95% of which appear only once. The sample here was peripheral blood, taken on day 0 of AZD1222 vaccination. The receptor source for this set is an adult in good health.

The V call is TRBV5-5, the J call TRBJ1-1; the D gene is possibly TRBD1 (5 bases). The CDR3 is 15 residues long. The ends were cut back, 3 bases at V and 1 base at J, with 13 bases in the middle. Germline assignment: CDR1 SGHKS and CDR2 YYEKEE (reference sequence). CDR3 nucleotides: TGTGCCAGCAGCTCCACCCCAGGGAGGAACACTGAAGCTTTCTTT. Amino acids: CASSSTPGRNTEAFF.

The chain is built from TRBV28 and TRBJ2-1; no reliable D call. The CDR3 totals 16 residues. Per germline, CDR1 MDHEN and CDR2 SYDVKM. The ends were cut back, 1 base at V and 5 bases at J, with 15 bases in the middle. The CDR3 DNA reads TGTGCCAGCAGTTTATTGGTGGGCGTCATACACAATGAGCAGTTCTTC. Translating gives CASSLLVGVIHNEQFF.